These 19 T cell receptor beta chains were all obtained from the same sample, sequenced in a study of CD8+ T cells in alopecia areata. RNA extraction was followed by reverse transcription into cDNA, which acted as the sequencing template. The repertoire was sequenced with immunoSEQ multiplex PCR; TCRdb's copy has only in-frame clones and lacks some. The profile shows about 150,000 clones, 50% to 65% of them singletons. The sequenced sample was CD4+ T cells sorted from blood. The receptors were sampled from a human donor in good health.

The chain couples TRBV29-1 to TRBJ2-4; D might be TRBD1 (5 bases). The ends were cut back, 5 bases at V and 1 base at J, with 12 bases in the middle. There are 14 residues in the CDR3. Germline values: CDR1 SQVTM, CDR2 ANQGSEA. CDR3 residues: CSVTLQAAKNIQYF. The CDR3 nucleotides are TGCAGCGTTACCCTACAGGCGGCCAAAAACATTCAGTACTTC.

The rearrangement uses TRBV7-9 and TRBJ2-5, with 7 bases lining up with TRBD1. V dropped 1 base and J dropped 5; count of bases not matched to a gene: 4. CDR3 length equals 14 residues. The germline CDR1 and CDR2 sequences are SEHNR and FQNEAQ (reference sequence). The CDR3 region has the DNA TGTGCCAGCAGCTTAGTGACAGGGATGGAGACCCAGTACTTC. Translation gives CASSLVTGMETQYF.

V gene TRBV29-1 combines with J gene TRBJ2-2; TRBD2 might be the D (6 bases). Germline CDR1 SQVTM, CDR2 ANQGSEA. This CDR3 comprises 15 residues. Trimming shortened V by 7 bases and J by 1 base, and 16 bases separated the two germline ends. The DNA for the CDR3 is TGCAGCGCCGGTCCGGGGGTGGAGAACACCGGGGAGCTGTTTTTT. Encoded protein: CSAGPGVENTGELFF.

This clone occurred a few times. The chain is built from TRBV5-1 and TRBJ1-1; D uncertain. Trimming removed 0 bases at V and 6 bases at J, with 12 bases between. This CDR3 region has 14 residues. Germline V gives CDR1 SGHRS, CDR2 YFSETQ. The CDR3: CASSLEYPGAEAFF. CDR3 bases: TGCGCCAGCAGCTTGGAGTACCCCGGGGCTGAAGCTTTCTTT.

This clone has only a few counts. CDR3 in DNA: TGCGCCAGCAGTCAGACGGACAGGGGAAGGCGAAACACCATATATTTT. Its protein is CASSQTDRGRRNTIYF. V usage is TRBV23-1 and J usage is TRBJ1-3; 9 positions match TRBD1. TRBV23-1 is an ORF, with its function uncertain. Germline trimming cut 3 bases from V and 5 bases from J; bases unmatched to any gene: 8. The CDR3 is 16 amino acids.

This sequence joins TRBV29-1 and TRBJ2-7; 9 nucleotides agree with TRBD1. Trimming at V came to 6 bases and at J to 6 bases, leaving 9 bases not matched to a gene. The germline V gene encodes CDR1 SQVTM and CDR2 ANQGSEA. This CDR3 has 13 residues. The CDR3 coding sequence is TGCAGCGTCGCAATTACAGGGGGCGGCGAGCAGTACTTC. It codes for CSVAITGGGEQYF.

This clone was counted between two and nine times. J is TRBJ1-1 and V is TRBV19; 8 bases are shared with TRBD1. Germline trimming cut 8 bases from V and 4 bases from J; bases unmatched to any gene: 9. The CDR3 runs to 14 residues. Germline loops: CDR1 LNHDA, CDR2 SQIVND (reference sequence). The CDR3 is CASGRQGRGTEAFF. The DNA for the CDR3 is TGTGCCAGTGGACGACAGGGGAGAGGCACTGAAGCTTTCTTT.

This chain uses TRBV7-8 with TRBJ2-3; no clear D. The CDR3 has 13 residues. Trimming took off 3 bases at V and 4 bases at J, with 8 bases between the two ends. The V gene's germline CDR1 is SGHVS and CDR2 FQNEAQ. CDR3 loop: CASSFGTSDTQYF. DNA of the CDR3: TGTGCCAGCAGCTTTGGAACTTCAGATACGCAGTATTTT.

This clone has only one observation. The chain is built from TRBV29-1 and TRBJ2-5; TRBD1 aligns across 8 bases. The trim removed 5 bases at V and 2 bases at J, leaving 1 base unmatched. CDR1 and CDR2 from the germline V gene are SQVTM and ANQGSEA. This CDR3 has 12 amino acids. In DNA form, the CDR3 reads TGCAGCGTTACAGGGGGTCAAGAGACCCAGTACTTC. It encodes CSVTGGQETQYF.

The chain is built from TRBV29-1 and TRBJ1-5; D is ambiguous. The V end lost 2 bases, the J end lost 2 bases, and 7 bases lay between the germline ends. CDR1 and CDR2 (germline): SQVTM, ANQGSEA. This CDR3 is built from 13 residues. CDR3 amino acids: CSVEIAGNQPQHF. The CDR3 nucleotides read TGCAGCGTTGAAATCGCTGGCAATCAGCCCCAGCATTTT.

The rearrangement joins TRBV7-9 to TRBJ2-5, with 8 nucleotides matching TRBD1. The CDR3 sequence is 17 residues long. The J segment lost 3 bases and the V segment lost 5 bases, leaving 14 bases of the junction unmatched. Per germline, CDR1 SEHNR and CDR2 FQNEAQ (reference sequence). CDR3 residues: CASSRADRVRSEETQYF. The CDR3 DNA reads as TGTGCCAGCAGCCGGGCGGACAGGGTCCGTTCTGAAGAGACCCAGTACTTC.

J is TRBJ2-5 and V is TRBV27, with D perhaps matching TRBD2 (6 bases). V was pared by 3 bases and J by 5 bases, with 13 bases between. Germline V gene sequence: CDR1 MNHEY, CDR2 SMNVEV (reference sequence). CDR3 length: 14 residues. The CDR3 DNA reads TGTGCCAGCAGTTTCGGGGGAGTAAGGGAGACCCAGTACTTC. Protein product: CASSFGGVRETQYF.

The chain is built from TRBV29-1 and TRBJ2-5, with a tentative D call TRBD2 (5 bases). The CDR3 covers 11 residues. Germline V gene sequence: CDR1 SQVTM, CDR2 ANQGSEA. The V end lost 3 bases, the J end lost 5 bases, and 7 bases lay between the germline ends. The CDR3 sequence is CSVDGLETQYF. The CDR3 coding sequence is TGCAGCGTTGATGGACTGGAGACCCAGTACTTC.

This chain links TRBV7-9 with TRBJ1-5, with D possibly being TRBD1 (5 bases). Germline V lookup: CDR1 SEHNR, CDR2 FQNEAQ (reference sequence). V was trimmed by 5 bases and J by 4 bases, leaving 9 bases between them. The CDR3 spans 13 residues. In DNA, the CDR3 is TGTGCCAGCAGCCGGGGGGAAAATCAGCCCCAGCATTTT. Protein product: CASSRGENQPQHF.

V is TRBV28 and J is TRBJ1-5; 7 positions match TRBD1. V trimming: 5 bases; J trimming: 10 bases; junction bases outside the gene matches: 8. The V gene's germline CDR1 is MDHEN and CDR2 SYDVKM. The CDR3 covers 13 residues. The chain's CDR3 is CASSRQGGHPQHF. Written as DNA, the CDR3 is TGTGCCAGCAGTCGACAGGGAGGGCATCCCCAGCATTTT. Variable domain in full (rest from reference TRBV28 and TRBJ1-5): DVKVTQSSRYLVKRTGEKVFLECVQDMDHENMFWYRQDPGLGLRLIYFSYDVKMKEKGDIPEGYSVSREKKERFSLILESASTNQTSMYLCASSRQGGHPQHFGDGTRLSIL.

The rearrangement uses TRBV5-4 and TRBJ2-3; unclear D gene. The CDR3 consists of 14 residues. Trimming cost V 1 base and J 1 base, with 7 bases left between them. CDR1 is SGHNT and CDR2 is YYREEE in the germline V gene (reference sequence). The CDR3 loop reads CASSLLGGTDTQYF. The CDR3 DNA follows: TGTGCCAGCAGCTTGCTTGGAGGCACAGATACGCAGTATTTT.

This clone was seen a single time. The chain carries TRBV7-6 and TRBJ1-4, with 7 bases fitting TRBD1. The germline CDR1 and CDR2 sequences are SGHVS and FNYEAQ. CDR3 size: 13 residues. The V and J ends lost 6 bases and 7 bases, in that order; junction bases with no gene match: 5. The CDR3 loop reads CASSSGGSEKLFF. The CDR3 DNA reads as TGTGCCAGCAGTTCAGGGGGTTCTGAAAAACTGTTTTTT.

This clone was recorded a few times. V is TRBV10-3 and J is TRBJ1-2, with D possibly being TRBD1 (5 bases). The ends were cut back, 5 bases at V and 6 bases at J, with 7 bases in the middle. The germline V gene has CDR1 ENHRY and CDR2 SYGVKD. CDR3 size: 11 residues. This CDR3 is CAISPGNGYTF. DNA of the CDR3: TGTGCCATCAGTCCAGGGAATGGCTACACCTTC.

This chain connects TRBV9 to TRBJ2-7; tentative D call: TRBD1 (5 bases). Germline CDR1 SGDLS, CDR2 YYNGEE. This CDR3 is 14 amino acids long. V shed 0 bases and J shed 7 bases, with 14 bases lying between them. The CDR3 protein is CASSVGTVSGEQYF. For the CDR3, the DNA is TGTGCCAGCAGCGTAGGCACGGTCTCAGGGGAGCAGTACTTC.